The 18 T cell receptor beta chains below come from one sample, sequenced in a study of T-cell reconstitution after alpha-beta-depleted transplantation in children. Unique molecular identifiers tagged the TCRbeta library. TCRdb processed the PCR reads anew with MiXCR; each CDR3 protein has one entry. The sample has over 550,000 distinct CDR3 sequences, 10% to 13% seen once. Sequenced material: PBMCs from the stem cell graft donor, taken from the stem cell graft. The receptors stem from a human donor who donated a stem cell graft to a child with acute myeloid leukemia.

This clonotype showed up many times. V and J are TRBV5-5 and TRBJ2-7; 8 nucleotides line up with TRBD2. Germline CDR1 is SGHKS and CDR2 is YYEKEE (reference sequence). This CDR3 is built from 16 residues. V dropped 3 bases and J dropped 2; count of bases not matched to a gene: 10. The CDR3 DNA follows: TGTGCCAGCAGCTCGGGTGGGTTAGCGGGAACCTACGAGCAGTACTTC. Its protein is CASSSGGLAGTYEQYF.

For the CDR3, the DNA is TGTGCCAGCAGCAAAACCGAGGGCCTGTCCTACGAGCAGTACTTC. It specifies CASSKTEGLSYEQYF. The chain links TRBV21-1 to TRBJ2-7; the table gives TRBD2 as D, unverified against the DNA. TRBV21-1 is assigned pseudogene status. The CDR3 contains 15 residues.

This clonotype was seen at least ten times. This CDR3 reads CASSCKVAGSGDEQFF. The CDR3 nucleotides are TGTGCCAGCAGCTGTAAAGTAGCGGGATCTGGGGATGAGCAGTTCTTC. The chain is built from TRBV7-6 and TRBJ2-1; TRBD2 matches 8 bases. Looked up from germline, CDR1 is SGHVS and CDR2 is FNYEAQ. CDR3 length: 16 amino acids. V was pared by 4 bases and J by 8 bases, with 13 bases of the junction left unmatched.

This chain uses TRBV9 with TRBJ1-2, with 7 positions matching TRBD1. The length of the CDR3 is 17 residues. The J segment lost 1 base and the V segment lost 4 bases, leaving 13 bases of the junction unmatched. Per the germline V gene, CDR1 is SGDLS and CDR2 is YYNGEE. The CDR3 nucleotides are TGTGCCAGCAGCACCTCAGGGGGACAGCTCCTTAACTATGGCTACACCTTC. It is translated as CASSTSGGQLLNYGYTF.

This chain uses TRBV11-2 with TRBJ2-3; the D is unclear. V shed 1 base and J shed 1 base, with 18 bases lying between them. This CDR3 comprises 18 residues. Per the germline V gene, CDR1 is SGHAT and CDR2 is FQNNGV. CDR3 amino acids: CASSLGKIQPLGTDTQYF. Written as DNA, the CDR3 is TGTGCCAGCAGCTTAGGAAAGATTCAGCCTTTGGGCACAGATACGCAGTATTTT.

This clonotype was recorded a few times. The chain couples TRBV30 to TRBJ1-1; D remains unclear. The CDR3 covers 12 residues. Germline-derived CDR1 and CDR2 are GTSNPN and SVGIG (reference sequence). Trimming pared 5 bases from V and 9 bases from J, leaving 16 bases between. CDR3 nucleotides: TGTGCCTGGTCCGGGCCCGGGGAAAAAGCTTTCTTT. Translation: CAWSGPGEKAFF.

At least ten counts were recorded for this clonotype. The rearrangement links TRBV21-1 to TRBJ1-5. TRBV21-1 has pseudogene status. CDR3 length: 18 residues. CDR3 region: CASSNGPVRILSNQPQHF. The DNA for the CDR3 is TGTGCCAGCAGCAATGGGCCCGTCAGGATTCTTAGCAATCAGCCCCAGCATTTT.

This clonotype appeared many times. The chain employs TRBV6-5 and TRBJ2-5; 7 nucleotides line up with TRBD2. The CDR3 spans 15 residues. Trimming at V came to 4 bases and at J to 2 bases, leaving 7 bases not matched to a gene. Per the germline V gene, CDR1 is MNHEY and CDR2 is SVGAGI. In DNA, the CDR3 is TGTGCCAGCAGTTTCGGGTCTAGCGGTCAAGAGACCCAGTACTTC. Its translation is CASSFGSSGQETQYF.

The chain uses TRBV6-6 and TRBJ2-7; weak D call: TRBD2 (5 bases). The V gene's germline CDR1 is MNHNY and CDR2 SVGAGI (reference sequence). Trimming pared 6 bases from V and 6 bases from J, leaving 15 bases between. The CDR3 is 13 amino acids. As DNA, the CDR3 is TGTGCCAGCAGGAGGGAAGGACTGGGCGAGCAGTACTTC. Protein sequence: CASRREGLGEQYF.

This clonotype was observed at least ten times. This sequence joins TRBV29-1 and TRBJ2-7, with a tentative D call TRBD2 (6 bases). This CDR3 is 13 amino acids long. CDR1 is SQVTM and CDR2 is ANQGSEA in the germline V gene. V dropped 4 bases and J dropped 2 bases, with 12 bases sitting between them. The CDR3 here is CSVGASVTYEQYF. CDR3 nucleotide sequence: TGCAGCGTTGGGGCTAGCGTTACCTACGAGCAGTACTTC.

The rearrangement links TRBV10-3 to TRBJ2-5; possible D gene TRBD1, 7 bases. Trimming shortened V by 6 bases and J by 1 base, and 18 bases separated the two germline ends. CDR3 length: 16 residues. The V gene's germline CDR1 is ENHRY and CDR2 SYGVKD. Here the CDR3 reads CAISPGGRTVQETQYF. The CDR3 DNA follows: TGTGCCATCAGCCCAGGGGGGCGGACAGTCCAAGAGACCCAGTACTTC.

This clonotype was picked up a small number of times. This CDR3 is CASSPLGGTYEQYF. The CDR3, as DNA: TGTGCCAGCTCACCTTTAGGGGGGACCTACGAGCAGTACTTC. The chain couples TRBV18 to TRBJ2-7, with D perhaps matching TRBD1 or TRBD2 (6 bases each). V lost 3 bases and J 2 bases, leaving 11 bases between the germline ends. Germline V gene lookup returns CDR1 KGHSH and CDR2 LQKENI. CDR3 length: 14 residues.

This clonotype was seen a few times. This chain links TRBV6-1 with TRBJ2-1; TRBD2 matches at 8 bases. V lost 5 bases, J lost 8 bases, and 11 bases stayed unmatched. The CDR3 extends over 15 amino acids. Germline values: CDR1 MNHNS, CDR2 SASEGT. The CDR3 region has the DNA TGTGCCAGCAGTATAACGAGCGGGAGTCCCGATGAGCAGTTCTTC. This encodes CASSITSGSPDEQFF.

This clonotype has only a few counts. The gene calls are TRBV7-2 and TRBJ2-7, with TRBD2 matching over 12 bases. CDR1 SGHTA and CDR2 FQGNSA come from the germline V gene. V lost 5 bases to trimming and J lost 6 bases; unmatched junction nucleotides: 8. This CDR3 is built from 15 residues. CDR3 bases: TGTGCCAGCAGCCGGGAGACTAGCGGGAGAACCGAGCAGTACTTC. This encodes CASSRETSGRTEQYF.

CDR3 nucleotide sequence: TGTGCCAGCAGGCGGCTATCTAGCACAGATACGCAGTATTTT. This translates into CASRRLSSTDTQYF. This rearrangement joins TRBV6-1 to TRBJ2-3; no clear D gene. CDR3 length: 14 amino acids. CDR1 is MNHNS, CDR2 SASEGT, per germline. Trimming left V 6 bases short and J 0 bases short, with 10 bases between.

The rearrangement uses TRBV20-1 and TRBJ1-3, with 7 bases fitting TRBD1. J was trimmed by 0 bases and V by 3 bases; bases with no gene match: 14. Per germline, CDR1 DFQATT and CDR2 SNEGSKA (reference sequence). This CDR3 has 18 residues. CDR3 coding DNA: TGCAGTGCTAGGCGCACAGGGGCCAACCCTACCTCTGGAAACACCATATATTTT. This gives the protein CSARRTGANPTSGNTIYF.

The CDR3 DNA sequence: TGCGCCAGCAGCTTGGACAACCCCAAAAACATTCAGTACTTC. Protein: CASSLDNPKNIQYF. The chain links TRBV5-1 to TRBJ2-4; D uncertain. The CDR3 length is 14 residues. V dropped 0 bases and J dropped 2 bases, with 6 bases sitting between them. CDR1 and CDR2 (germline): SGHRS, YFSETQ.

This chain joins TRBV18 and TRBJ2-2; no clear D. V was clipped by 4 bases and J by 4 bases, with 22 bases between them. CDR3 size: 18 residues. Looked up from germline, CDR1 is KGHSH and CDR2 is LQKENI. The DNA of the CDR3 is TGTGCCAGCTCACAGTTATCCGGGCCCGATAGTACCACCGGGGAGCTGTTTTTT. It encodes CASSQLSGPDSTTGELFF.